These 14 T cell receptor beta chains were all obtained from the same sample, sequenced in a study of cytomegalovirus exposure and HLA in healthy donors. The PCR ran on 60 Vbeta and 13 Jbeta primers. TCRdb keeps only in-frame clones here, not all; method: immunoSEQ multiplex PCR. The table has 65,000 to 95,000 clones, approximately 80% seen once. The sample taken for sequencing was PBMCs. The receptors derive from a man aged 50 or older in good health and CMV-seronegative.

The sample holds one count of this clone. The CDR3 here is CASSPPNRGLSGNTIYF. The CDR3 DNA follows: TGTGCCAGCTCACCACCGAACAGGGGGCTTTCTGGAAACACCATATATTTT. The rearrangement joins TRBV18 to TRBJ1-3; the match to TRBD1 covers 9 bases. The V and J ends lost 0 bases and 1 base, in that order; junction bases with no gene match: 4. Germline CDR1 reads KGHSH; CDR2 reads LQKENI. The CDR3 totals 17 residues.

This sequence joins TRBV6-5 and TRBJ2-4, with 8 bases that match TRBD2. V gave up 8 bases and J gave up 3 bases; unmatched junction bases: 6. CDR3 size: 14 residues. CDR1 MNHEY and CDR2 SVGAGI come from the germline V gene. The CDR3 spells CASGKSGGKNIQYF. The CDR3 DNA reads as TGTGCCAGCGGAAAAAGCGGGGGCAAAAACATTCAGTACTTC.

This clone was seen more than once but under ten times. This rearrangement joins TRBV5-1 to TRBJ1-1; 7 bases map to TRBD1. Germline V CDR1 and CDR2: SGHRS, YFSETQ. This CDR3 spans 13 amino acids. Trimming took 7 bases from V and 3 from J; bases not matched to a gene: 6. CDR3 sequence (DNA): TGCGCCAGCCATCCAGGGACAGACACTGAAGCTTTCTTT. It translates to CASHPGTDTEAFF.

The chain combines TRBV4-2 with TRBJ1-4, with 7 bases matching TRBD1. CDR3 length equals 15 residues. CDR1 LGHNA and CDR2 YNFKEQ come from the germline V gene. V lost 0 bases to trimming and J lost 5 bases; unmatched junction nucleotides: 3. The CDR3 coding sequence is TGTGCCAGCAGCCAAGAAGCAGGGGGGAATGAAAAACTGTTTTTT. Its translation: CASSQEAGGNEKLFF.

V gene TRBV11-1 combines with J gene TRBJ1-6; D gene uncertain. The CDR3 has 16 residues. From germline, CDR1 is SGHAT and CDR2 FQDESV (reference sequence). The germline V and J ends were trimmed by 5 bases and 9 bases, with 20 bases remaining between them. The CDR3 sequence is CASSEGPRGGVSPLHF. CDR3 coding DNA: TGTGCCAGCAGCGAGGGCCCCCGAGGTGGTGTTTCACCCCTCCACTTT. Supplemented by reference TRBV11-1 and TRBJ1-6, the full variable domain reads EAEVAQSPRYKITEKSQAVAFWCDPISGHATLYWYRQILGQGPELLVQFQDESVVDDSQLPKDRFSAERLKGVDSTLKIQPAELGDSAMYLCASSEGPRGGVSPLHFGNGTRLTVT.

The chain uses TRBV6-1 and TRBJ2-1; 7 bases line up with TRBD2. Germline loops: CDR1 MNHNS, CDR2 SASEGT. This CDR3 has 15 amino acids. V dropped 6 bases and J dropped 3; count of bases not matched to a gene: 8. The CDR3: CASSLGLSDYNEQFF. CDR3 coding DNA: TGTGCCAGCAGCCTGGGACTATCTGACTACAATGAGCAGTTCTTC.

V is TRBV4-2 and J is TRBJ2-1; 8 bases are a match to TRBD2. The CDR3 contains 16 residues. The V gene end was trimmed by 0 bases and the J gene end by 7 bases; junction bases not matched to a gene: 8. CDR1 and CDR2 (germline): LGHNA, YNFKEQ. The CDR3 DNA sequence: TGTGCCAGCAGCCAAGATCGGGCGGGGGGATTTAATGAGCAGTTCTTC. It yields the protein CASSQDRAGGFNEQFF.

The chain has TRBV19 and TRBJ1-5; 8 bases are shared with TRBD1. CDR1 LNHDA and CDR2 SQIVND come from the germline V gene (reference sequence). V lost 7 bases to trimming and J lost 0 bases; unmatched junction nucleotides: 5. This CDR3 is built from 15 residues. The CDR3, as DNA: TGTGCCAGTACCACGACAGGGGTTAGCAATCAGCCCCAGCATTTT. Translation: CASTTTGVSNQPQHF. The variable domain in full, with the rest retrieved from reference TRBV19 and TRBJ1-5, is DGGITQSPKYLFRKEGQNVTLSCEQNLNHDAMYWYRQDPGQGLRLIYYSQIVNDFQKGDIAEGYSVSREKKESFPLTVTSAQKNPTAFYLCASTTTGVSNQPQHFGDGTRLSIL.

V and J are TRBV9 and TRBJ2-3, with D unclear. This CDR3 has 14 amino acids. Per germline, CDR1 SGDLS and CDR2 YYNGEE. The germline V and J ends were trimmed by 5 bases and 3 bases, with 13 bases remaining between them. In DNA form, the CDR3 reads TGTGCCAGCAGTAAACAGTCAAGGACAGATACGCAGTATTTT. Translated, it gives CASSKQSRTDTQYF.

The V gene is TRBV9, the J gene TRBJ2-7; D perhaps matches TRBD1 (6 bases). The CDR3 consists of 14 residues. From germline, CDR1 is SGDLS and CDR2 YYNGEE. Trimming removed 3 bases from V and 2 bases from J, with 12 bases in between. The CDR3 DNA reads TGTGCCAGCAGCGCCGACGGACAGACCTACGAGCAGTACTTC. Its translation is CASSADGQTYEQYF.

The chain is built from TRBV7-6 and TRBJ2-4; 7 positions agree with TRBD1. Per the germline V gene, CDR1 is SGHVS and CDR2 is FNYEAQ. J lost 3 bases, V lost 5 bases, and 13 bases had no gene match. The CDR3 runs to 17 residues. This CDR3 is CASSPQGQVYGKNIQYF. For the CDR3, the DNA is TGTGCCAGCAGCCCGCAAGGACAGGTTTACGGCAAAAACATTCAGTACTTC.

V is TRBV12-5 and J is TRBJ2-1; tentatively, D is TRBD2 (6 bases). V dropped 7 bases and J dropped 0 bases, with 13 bases sitting between them. The CDR3 contains 15 residues. The V gene's germline CDR1 is LGHNT and CDR2 FRNRAP. CDR3 in amino acids: CASDKGLSSYNEQFF. CDR3 bases: TGTGCTAGTGATAAGGGACTCAGCTCCTACAATGAGCAGTTCTTC.

This chain uses TRBV11-2 with TRBJ2-4, with 8 bases aligning to TRBD1. The ends lost 3 bases at V and 14 bases at J; junction bases unmatched: 3. The germline CDR1 and CDR2 sequences are SGHAT and FQNNGV. The CDR3 loop spans 11 amino acids. The CDR3, as DNA: TGTGCCAGCAGCTTCGCGGACAGGGAGTACTTC. Translating gives CASSFADREYF.

The rearrangement links TRBV19 to TRBJ1-6, with D hard to call. The CDR3 sequence is 15 residues long. Germline assignment: CDR1 LNHDA and CDR2 SQIVND (reference sequence). V lost 5 bases to trimming and J lost 7 bases, with 15 bases between them. The CDR3 reads CASSATLGGNSPLHF. CDR3 sequence (DNA): TGTGCCAGTAGTGCGACATTGGGAGGAAATTCACCCCTCCACTTT.